The 25 T cell receptor beta chains below were found in one sample sequenced in a study of blood T cell repertoires in COVID-19. The protocol was immunoSEQ multiplex PCR, while the TCRdb copy is restricted to in-frame clones and leaves out a portion. The sample yields more than 70,000 clones, around 90% seen once. Sequenced input: peripheral blood. These receptors were obtained from a woman aged 45-59 years with active or convalescent COVID-19.

The chain joins TRBV7-2 to TRBJ1-6, with 9 positions matching TRBD1. This CDR3 has 15 amino acids. V trimming: 6 bases; J trimming: 7 bases; junction bases outside the gene matches: 7. The germline gives CDR1 SGHTA, CDR2 FQGNSA. The DNA of the CDR3 is TGTGCCAGCAGACTGGACAGGGGCCGGAATTCACCCCTCCACTTT. As protein: CASRLDRGRNSPLHF.

This chain joins TRBV2 and TRBJ1-6; TRBD1 agrees at 9 bases. Germline CDR1 reads SNHLY; CDR2 reads FYNNEI. After removal of 8 bases from V and 6 bases from J, the junction contained 8 bases not matched to a gene. The CDR3 totals 15 residues. In DNA form, the CDR3 reads TGTGCCAGCTCGGGACAGGGTTTTGCTAATTCACCCCTCCACTTT. This gives the protein CASSGQGFANSPLHF.

The chain carries TRBV7-2 and TRBJ1-2; D is possibly TRBD1 (5 bases). The CDR3 totals 14 residues. With 1 base removed from V and 4 bases from J, the gap between germline ends came to 10 bases. Germline CDR1 is SGHTA and CDR2 is FQGNSA. CDR3: CASSLERGVYGYTF. The CDR3 bases are TGTGCCAGCAGCTTAGAACGGGGGGTCTATGGCTACACCTTC.

The V call is TRBV9, the J call TRBJ2-3, with a tentative D call TRBD2 (6 bases). CDR3 length: 15 amino acids. V shed 2 bases and J shed 8 bases, with 18 bases lying between them. Germline CDR1 is SGDLS and CDR2 is YYNGEE. The CDR3 is CASSVMGSGRGTQYF. DNA of the CDR3: TGTGCCAGCAGCGTTATGGGTAGCGGACGGGGTACGCAGTATTTT.

V gene TRBV30 combines with J gene TRBJ2-1; D remains unclear. The V gene's germline CDR1 is GTSNPN and CDR2 SVGIG (reference sequence). The CDR3 spans 12 residues. V lost 5 bases and J lost 14, with 19 bases in between. The CDR3, as DNA: TGTGCCTGGGGCGGATGGAAAACAGTAAAGTTCTTC. It specifies CAWGGWKTVKFF.

The J gene is TRBJ1-3, the V gene TRBV30; 8 bases are a match to TRBD1. Germline V lookup: CDR1 GTSNPN, CDR2 SVGIG (reference sequence). This CDR3 contains 15 residues. V shed 3 bases, J shed 3 bases, and the junction held 7 bases outside the gene matches. The CDR3 coding sequence is TGTGCCTGGAGCGACAGGGGAACGCGTGGAAACACCATATATTTT. It yields the protein CAWSDRGTRGNTIYF.

This chain joins TRBV10-3 and TRBJ1-1; 8 positions agree with TRBD1. In germline, CDR1 is ENHRY, CDR2 SYGVKD. The trim removed 7 bases at V and 3 bases at J, leaving 4 bases unmatched. The CDR3 is made up of 13 amino acids. The CDR3 bases are TGTGCCATCAATCGACAGGGGCACACTGAAGCTTTCTTT. This encodes CAINRQGHTEAFF.

V gene TRBV18 combines with J gene TRBJ1-2; 7 bases are shared with TRBD1. V shed 1 base and J 6 bases; nucleotides not matched to a gene: 14. Per the germline V gene, CDR1 is KGHSH and CDR2 is LQKENI. This CDR3 region has 17 residues. As DNA, the CDR3 is TGTGCCAGCTCACCACTCTCCCCACAGGGGAGTTCGGATGGCTACACCTTC. Encoded protein: CASSPLSPQGSSDGYTF.

This clone was counted once. The rearrangement uses TRBV7-9 and TRBJ1-4; 9 positions agree with TRBD1. V dropped 6 bases and J dropped 8; count of bases not matched to a gene: 13. Looked up from germline, CDR1 is SEHNR and CDR2 is FQNEAQ (reference sequence). This CDR3 comprises 16 residues. CDR3 bases: TGTGCCAGCAGTTTAATCCCGGGACAGGGAGGAGAAAAACTGTTTTTT. This gives the protein CASSLIPGQGGEKLFF.

DNA for the CDR3: TGTGCCAGCAGCTTAGGCGGGGTTTTCACAGATACGCAGTATTTT. Protein product: CASSLGGVFTDTQYF. This chain connects TRBV7-9 to TRBJ2-3, with D possibly being TRBD2 (6 bases). V was pared by 1 base and J by 2 bases, with 10 bases between. The CDR3 is 15 amino acids. Germline assignment: CDR1 SEHNR and CDR2 FQNEAQ (reference sequence).

The V gene is TRBV13, the J gene TRBJ2-7; D call uncertain. Trimming cost V 2 bases and J 3 bases, with 14 bases left between them. There are 15 residues in the CDR3. From germline, CDR1 is PRHDT and CDR2 FYEKMQ (reference sequence). CDR3 sequence (DNA): TGTGCCAGCAGCTTAACCCGAGAAACTGACTACGAGCAGTACTTC. It encodes CASSLTRETDYEQYF.

The chain combines TRBV11-2 with TRBJ2-1; TRBD1 matches 8 bases. The CDR3 is 16 amino acids. In germline, CDR1 is SGHAT, CDR2 FQNNGV. The junction had 11 bases not matched to a gene; V was cut back by 5 bases and J by 5 bases. The CDR3 nucleotides are TGTGCCAGCAGCCACGTAGACAGGGGACCCAACAATGAGCAGTTCTTC. It translates to CASSHVDRGPNNEQFF.

This chain connects TRBV4-1 to TRBJ2-2, with D tentatively TRBD1 (5 bases). This CDR3 is 15 amino acids long. Looked up from germline, CDR1 is MGHRA and CDR2 is YSYEKL. The V and J ends lost 0 bases and 6 bases respectively, with 11 bases between them. CDR3 protein: CASSQEGRAAGELFF. CDR3 DNA sequence: TGCGCCAGCAGCCAAGAAGGCAGGGCGGCCGGGGAGCTGTTTTTT.

The chain couples TRBV12-3 or TRBV12-4 to TRBJ2-7, with TRBD1 identical over 8 bases. The CDR3 has 13 amino acids. The J segment lost 3 bases and the V segment lost 5 bases, leaving 3 bases of the junction unmatched. CDR3 bases: TGTGCCAGCAGTGGGGACAGGAGCTACGAGCAGTACTTC. Translated, it gives CASSGDRSYEQYF.

The CDR3 DNA sequence: TGTGCCAGTAGTAACCCCGACAGCATAAGGGCCCAGTACTTC. It codes for CASSNPDSIRAQYF. The chain links TRBV19 to TRBJ2-5, with D tentatively TRBD1 (5 bases). The CDR3 contains 14 residues. CDR1 is LNHDA and CDR2 is SQIVND in the germline V gene (reference sequence). V was clipped by 4 bases and J by 9 bases, with 18 bases between them.

V is TRBV6-5 and J is TRBJ2-6, with D perhaps TRBD2 (5 bases). This CDR3 has 15 amino acids. V was shortened by 7 bases and J by 0 bases, with 10 bases between the two germline ends. CDR1 is MNHEY and CDR2 is SVGAGI in the germline V gene. The CDR3 protein is CASTRGLSGANVLTF. The CDR3 region has the DNA TGTGCCAGCACCCGTGGACTCTCTGGGGCCAACGTCCTGACTTTC.

The table lists this clone with a count of one. The chain is built from TRBV6-5 and TRBJ2-1; D is uncertain. This CDR3 contains 12 residues. Germline CDR1 reads MNHEY; CDR2 reads SVGAGI. Trimming pared 4 bases from V and 5 bases from J, leaving 6 bases between. CDR3 DNA: TGTGCCAGCAGTTCCACTAACAATGAGCAGTTCTTC. It encodes CASSSTNNEQFF.

The CDR3 region has the DNA TGTGCCAGCAGCCTGGACCCCCCGGGGGGCACTAATGAAAAACTGTTTTTT. Translating gives CASSLDPPGGTNEKLFF. This chain joins TRBV7-3 and TRBJ1-4; D may be TRBD1 (6 bases). The CDR3 totals 17 residues. Trimming took off 5 bases at V and 2 bases at J, with 18 bases between the two ends. Looked up from germline, CDR1 is SGHTA and CDR2 is FQGTGA.

This chain uses TRBV10-3 with TRBJ2-3, with TRBD1 as a possible D gene (6 bases). The CDR3 extends over 14 amino acids. V was cut by 10 bases and J by 9 bases, with 23 bases left in between. The germline V gene encodes CDR1 ENHRY and CDR2 SYGVKD. Written as DNA, the CDR3 is TGTGCCACACAGGGTTCTAACCAAGGGACGACGCAGTATTTT. Its translation: CATQGSNQGTTQYF.

The chain combines TRBV6-6 with TRBJ1-2, with 8 nucleotides matching TRBD1. The CDR3 is 13 amino acids. CDR1 MNHNY and CDR2 SVGAGI come from the germline V gene (reference sequence). After removal of 5 bases from V and 7 bases from J, the junction contained 6 bases not matched to a gene. The CDR3 DNA sequence: TGTGCCAGCAGTGGACAGGGCGTCTCTGGCTACACCTTC. Its translation is CASSGQGVSGYTF.

This clone has just one count. J is TRBJ2-1 and V is TRBV9; D gene unclear. Trimming cost V 3 bases and J 5 bases, with 12 bases left between them. Germline V CDR1 and CDR2: SGDLS, YYNGEE. The CDR3 is made up of 14 amino acids. The CDR3 DNA follows: TGTGCCAGCAGCGGGAGACTTGTTAACAATGAGCAGTTCTTC. It encodes CASSGRLVNNEQFF.

The chain uses TRBV7-9 and TRBJ2-3, with 9 bases aligning to TRBD2. The CDR3 contains 15 residues. The V and J ends lost 6 bases and 3 bases, in that order; junction bases with no gene match: 7. CDR1 SEHNR and CDR2 FQNEAQ come from the germline V gene (reference sequence). The CDR3 protein is CASSMAGGRTDTQYF. DNA for the CDR3: TGTGCCAGCAGTATGGCGGGGGGGCGTACAGATACGCAGTATTTT. Based on the CDR3 plus reference TRBV7-9 and TRBJ2-3, the full variable domain is DTGVSQNPRHKITKRGQNVTFRCDPISEHNRLYWYRQTLGQGPEFLTYFQNEAQLEKSRLLSDRFSAERPKGSFSTLEIQRTEQGDSAMYLCASSMAGGRTDTQYFGPGTRLTVL.

V is TRBV5-1 and J is TRBJ1-3; possible D gene TRBD1, 6 bases. V lost 0 bases to trimming and J lost 4 bases, with 14 bases between them. This CDR3 has 16 amino acids. The germline gives CDR1 SGHRS, CDR2 YFSETQ. CDR3 loop: CASSLALGARGNTIYF. The DNA of the CDR3 is TGCGCCAGCAGCTTGGCTCTGGGGGCGCGGGGAAACACCATATATTTT.

The chain employs TRBV10-3 and TRBJ1-1; 7 nucleotides agree with TRBD1. CDR1 is ENHRY, CDR2 SYGVKD, per germline. There are 14 residues in the CDR3. Trimming at V came to 2 bases and at J to 5 bases, leaving 5 bases not matched to a gene. As DNA, the CDR3 is TGTGCCATCAGTGAGCCACAACAGGGGACTGAAGCTTTCTTT. Encoded protein: CAISEPQQGTEAFF.

The chain recombines TRBV9 with TRBJ2-1, with 7 bases fitting TRBD1. The germline V gene encodes CDR1 SGDLS and CDR2 YYNGEE. The V segment lost 1 base and the J segment 8 bases; nucleotides outside the gene matches: 9. This CDR3 spans 15 amino acids. The CDR3 nucleotides read TGTGCCAGCAGCGTAAAGGGGGCGCTAGAATATGAGCAGTTCTTC. Amino acids: CASSVKGALEYEQFF. Combining the CDR3 with reference TRBV9 and TRBJ2-1 gives the whole variable domain DSGVTQTPKHLITATGQRVTLRCSPRSGDLSVYWYQQSLDQGLQFLIQYYNGEERAKGNILERFSAQQFPDLHSELNLSSLELGDSALYFCASSVKGALEYEQFFGPGTRLTVL.